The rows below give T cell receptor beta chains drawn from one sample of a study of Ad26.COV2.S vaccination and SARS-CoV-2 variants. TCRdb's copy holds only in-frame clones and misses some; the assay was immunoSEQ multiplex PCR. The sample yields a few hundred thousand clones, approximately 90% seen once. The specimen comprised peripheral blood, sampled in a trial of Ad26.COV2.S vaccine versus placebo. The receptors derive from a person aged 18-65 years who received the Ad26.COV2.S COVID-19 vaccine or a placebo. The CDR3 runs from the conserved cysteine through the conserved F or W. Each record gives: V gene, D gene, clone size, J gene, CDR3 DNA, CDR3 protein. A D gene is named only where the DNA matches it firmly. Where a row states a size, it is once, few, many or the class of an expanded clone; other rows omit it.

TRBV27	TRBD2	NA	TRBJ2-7	TGTGCCAGCAGTTTATCTCCACTAGCGGTGAACTACGAGCAGTACTTC	CASSLSPLAVNYEQYF
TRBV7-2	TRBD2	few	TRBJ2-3	TGTGCCAGCAGCTTAGACGGGCTAGCGGGGAGAACAGATACGCAGTATTTT	CASSLDGLAGRTDTQYF
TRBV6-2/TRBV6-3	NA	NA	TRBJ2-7	TGTGCCAGCAGTTACCTGGGGGGATCTGTGGAGCAGTACTTC	CASSYLGGSVEQYF
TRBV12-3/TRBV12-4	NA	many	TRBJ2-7	TGTGCCAGCAGGGCAGGCAGAACTTCCGAGCAGTACTTC	CASRAGRTSEQYF
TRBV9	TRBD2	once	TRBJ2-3	TGTGCCAGCAGCGTAGTTGGCGGGGGGGTAGATACGCAGTATTTT	CASSVVGGGVDTQYF
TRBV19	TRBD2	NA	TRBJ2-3	TGTGCCAGTAGTATAACCCGGGGGGGCACAGATACGCAGTATTTT	CASSITRGGTDTQYF
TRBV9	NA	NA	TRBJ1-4	TGTGCCAGCAGCGTAGGCTGGCAGGGGCCTGAAAAACTGTTTTTT	CASSVGWQGPEKLFF
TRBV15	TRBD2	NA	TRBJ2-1	TGTGCCACCAGCAGGGCTAGCGGGGGGGTTAATGAGCAGTTCTTC	CATSRASGGVNEQFF
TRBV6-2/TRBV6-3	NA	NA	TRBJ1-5	TGTGCCAGCAGCTATCTCAGCCGGCCCCAGCATTTT	CASSYLSRPQHF
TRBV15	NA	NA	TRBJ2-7	TGTGCCACCAGCAGAGTCGGGATGGAGCAGTACTTC	CATSRVGMEQYF
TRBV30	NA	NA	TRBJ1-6	TGTGCCTGGAGTGTACAGGTCTCCTTTCCCACTAATTCACCCCTCCACTTT	CAWSVQVSFPTNSPLHF
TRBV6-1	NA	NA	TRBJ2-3	TGTGCCAGCAGTGAGGGACGGGGAGGTAGAGATACGCAGTATTTT	CASSEGRGGRDTQYF
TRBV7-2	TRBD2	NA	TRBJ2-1	TGTGCCAGCAGCTTAGGTCCGGGGGGGCGTGGGAATGAGCAGTTCTTC	CASSLGPGGRGNEQFF
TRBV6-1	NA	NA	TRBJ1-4	TGTGCCAGCAGTGAAGCCCCAGGGCTCAATGGAAAACTGTTTTTT	CASSEAPGLNGKLFF
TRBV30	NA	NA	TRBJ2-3	TGTGCCCGGAGGGCGGGAATGGGAGATACGCAGTATTTT	CARRAGMGDTQYF
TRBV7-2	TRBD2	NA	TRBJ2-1	TGTGCCAGCAGCTTAGGAGGACTAGCTTGGGAGCAGTTCTTC	CASSLGGLAWEQFF
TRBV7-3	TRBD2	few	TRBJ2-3	TGTGCCAGCAGCTTATCGCCTAGCGGGGGTACAGATACGCAGTATTTT	CASSLSPSGGTDTQYF
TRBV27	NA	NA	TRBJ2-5	TGTGCCAGCAGTTTGTTAATAGGGGGCCAAGAGACCCAGTACTTC	CASSLLIGGQETQYF
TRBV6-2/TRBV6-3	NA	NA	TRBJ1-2	TGTGCCAGCAGTGAGGACTCTTACAGGGGCTACACCTTC	CASSEDSYRGYTF
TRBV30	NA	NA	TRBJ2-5	TGTGCCTGGAGCGCAGGGGCACCCGCGGAGACCCAGTACTTC	CAWSAGAPAETQYF
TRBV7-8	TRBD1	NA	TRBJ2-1	TGTGCCAGCAGCCCAACCCGGACAGGGGGCAATGAGCAGTTCTTC	CASSPTRTGGNEQFF
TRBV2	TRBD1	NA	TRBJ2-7	TGTGCCAGCCTGGACAGGGCCGAGCAGTACTTC	CASLDRAEQYF
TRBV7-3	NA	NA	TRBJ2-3	TGTGCCAGCAGAAAGAAAGGGGACCGAACAGATACGCAGTATTTT	CASRKKGDRTDTQYF
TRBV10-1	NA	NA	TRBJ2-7	TGCGCCAGCAGTGAGGGGACGGCTAGCTCCTACGAGCAGTACTTC	CASSEGTASSYEQYF
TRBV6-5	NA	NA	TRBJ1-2	TGTGCCAGCAATCGCCGGGGGTATGGCTACACCTTC	CASNRRGYGYTF
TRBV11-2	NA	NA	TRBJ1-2	TGTGCCAGCAGCTCCCCTCGATGGGGGGCCTATGGCTACACCTTC	CASSSPRWGAYGYTF
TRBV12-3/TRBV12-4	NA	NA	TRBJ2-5	TGTGCCAGCAGTTTAGCTATTGAGACCCAGTACTTC	CASSLAIETQYF
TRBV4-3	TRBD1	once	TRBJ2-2	TGCGCCAGCAGACCAGGGGGACGCAACACCGGGGAGCTGTTTTTT	CASRPGGRNTGELFF
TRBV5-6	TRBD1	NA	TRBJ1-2	TGTGCCAGCAGCCCGGGACAGGGGAGGCACTATGGCTACACCTTC	CASSPGQGRHYGYTF
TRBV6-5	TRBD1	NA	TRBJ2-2	TGTGCCAGCAGTTACTCGACGGAAGGGACAGGGAAGCTGTTTTTT	CASSYSTEGTGKLFF
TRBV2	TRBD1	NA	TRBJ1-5	TGTGCCAGCAGGGGGACAGGGGGTAATCAGCCCCAGCATTTT	CASRGTGGNQPQHF
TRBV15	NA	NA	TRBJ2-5	TGTGCCACCAGCAGACCCCGTGCCGAGACCCAGTACTTC	CATSRPRAETQYF
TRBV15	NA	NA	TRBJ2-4	TGTGCCACCAGCAGATTGGGACCCCCTAGGGGGGCCAAAAACATTCAGTACTTC	CATSRLGPPRGAKNIQYF
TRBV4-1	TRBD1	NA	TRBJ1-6	TGCGCCAGCAGCCAATTCGACAGGGGGCTGGATTCACCCCTCCACTTT	CASSQFDRGLDSPLHF
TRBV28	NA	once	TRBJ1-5	TGTGCCAGCACCCTCGGGAGGCAAGTCTTTGATAGCAATCAGCCCCAGCATTTT	CASTLGRQVFDSNQPQHF